This TCR beta chain came from a study of neurological immune-mediated disorders. The V gene's germline CDR1 is DFQATT and CDR2 SNEGSKA (reference sequence). The CDR3 covers 13 residues. V lost 5 bases and J lost 3; bases outside the gene matches: 5. Maryland, USA blood bank volunteers served as healthy controls. Every sequencing run gave over 180 million TCR-beta sequences, taken from 15-18 subjects. TCRdb used MiXCR to reprocess the 5' RACE reads, holding one entry per CDR3 protein. The sample lists about 38,000 distinct CDR3 sequences; approximately 4.4% were seen once. This clonotype appeared many times.

The genes are TRBV20-1 and TRBJ1-1; 8 nucleotides match TRBD1. This TCR came from a man aged 18 to 30 in good health. Material for sequencing was CD4+ T cells from blood. Written as DNA, the CDR3 is TGCAGTGCTCCGCGGACAGGGCACACTGAAGCTTTCTTT. Protein: CSAPRTGHTEAFF.